The next 21 T cell receptor beta chains were all read from a single sample in a study of blood T cell repertoires in COVID-19. The protocol was immunoSEQ multiplex PCR, while the TCRdb copy is restricted to in-frame clones and leaves out a portion. The sample holds tens of thousands of clones, approximately 88% seen once. What was sequenced was peripheral blood. Receptors were obtained from a human donor in a cohort sampled during active COVID-19.

The rearrangement joins TRBV28 to TRBJ2-7; D possibly corresponds to TRBD2 (5 bases). V shed 1 base and J shed 6 bases, with 16 bases lying between them. Germline assignment: CDR1 MDHEN and CDR2 SYDVKM. This CDR3 is built from 15 residues. CDR3 bases: TGTGCCAGCAGTTTATTTGGCCGGCTTCGGGGCGAGCAGTACTTC. Its translation is CASSLFGRLRGEQYF.

The chain has TRBV28 and TRBJ2-5; TRBD1 matches at 8 bases. Trimming at V came to 4 bases and at J to 4 bases, leaving 8 bases not matched to a gene. The CDR3 extends over 15 amino acids. The V gene's germline CDR1 is MDHEN and CDR2 SYDVKM. The DNA for the CDR3 is TGTGCCAGCAGTTCAACAGGGGGTTTGGTAGAGACCCAGTACTTC. Translating it yields CASSSTGGLVETQYF.

The chain combines TRBV6-5 with TRBJ2-1; 10 nucleotides match TRBD2. After removal of 8 bases from V and 4 bases from J, the junction contained 2 bases not matched to a gene. The germline gives CDR1 MNHEY, CDR2 SVGAGI. This CDR3 is 13 amino acids long. CDR3 bases: TGTGCCAGCGGTAGCGGGAGGTACAATGAGCAGTTCTTC. Translation: CASGSGRYNEQFF.

J is TRBJ2-6 and V is TRBV29-1, with a possible D match to TRBD1 (6 bases). Germline V gene sequence: CDR1 SQVTM, CDR2 ANQGSEA. This CDR3 is built from 12 residues. V was pared by 6 bases and J by 7 bases, with 10 bases between. The chain's CDR3 is CSVQGQANVLTF. DNA of the CDR3: TGCAGCGTCCAGGGACAAGCCAACGTCCTGACTTTC.

The chain recombines TRBV6-1 with TRBJ2-4, with D tentatively TRBD1 (5 bases). The ends were cut back, 1 base at V and 6 bases at J, with 7 bases in the middle. The CDR3 runs to 13 residues. Germline V gives CDR1 MNHNS, CDR2 SASEGT. CDR3 protein: CASSEDRGNIQYF. Written as DNA, the CDR3 is TGTGCCAGCAGTGAAGATAGGGGAAACATTCAGTACTTC.

V gene TRBV30 combines with J gene TRBJ2-2; no clear D. The V gene's germline CDR1 is GTSNPN and CDR2 SVGIG (reference sequence). This CDR3 region has 11 residues. Trimming pared 5 bases from V and 3 bases from J, leaving 4 bases between. The CDR3 reads CAWADTGELFF. CDR3 sequence (DNA): TGTGCCTGGGCGGACACCGGGGAGCTGTTTTTT.

The chain links TRBV7-3 to TRBJ2-3; weak D call: TRBD1 (6 bases). The germline V and J ends were trimmed by 5 bases and 2 bases, with 8 bases remaining between them. Germline CDR1 reads SGHTA; CDR2 reads FQGTGA. This CDR3 has 13 amino acids. In DNA, the CDR3 is TGTGCCAGCAGCGGACAGACCACAGATACGCAGTATTTT. Translated, it gives CASSGQTTDTQYF.

This sequence joins TRBV10-3 and TRBJ2-3, with 9 bases identical to TRBD2. Germline assignment: CDR1 ENHRY and CDR2 SYGVKD. V trimming: 6 bases; J trimming: 4 bases; junction bases outside the gene matches: 11. The CDR3 has 16 residues. CDR3 bases: TGTGCCATCAGAGAATTTAGCGGGAGAGGAGCAGATACGCAGTATTTT. Amino acid sequence: CAIREFSGRGADTQYF.

This rearrangement joins TRBV27 to TRBJ2-7; no firm D call. Trimming took 3 bases from V and 0 from J, leaving 9 bases between them. In germline, CDR1 is MNHEY, CDR2 SMNVEV (reference sequence). The CDR3 loop spans 14 amino acids. CDR3 amino acids: CASSFHRNSYEQYF. The CDR3, as DNA: TGTGCCAGCAGTTTTCACAGAAACTCCTACGAGCAGTACTTC.

The chain is built from TRBV5-1 and TRBJ2-3, with no clear D. V lost 1 base to trimming and J lost 3 bases, with 15 bases between them. CDR3 length: 16 amino acids. Germline lookup yields CDR1 SGHRS and CDR2 YFSETQ. The CDR3 loop is CASSLPGAPLTDTQYF. The CDR3, as DNA: TGCGCCAGCAGCTTGCCTGGTGCGCCATTAACAGATACGCAGTATTTT.

The genes are TRBV6-2 or TRBV6-3 and TRBJ2-4; no clear D gene. Germline CDR1 is MNHEY and CDR2 is SVGEGT. CDR3 length: 14 residues. The V and J ends lost 2 bases and 5 bases respectively, with 10 bases between them. CDR3 region: CASSYVRSQNIQYF. The CDR3 DNA is TGTGCCAGCAGTTACGTCCGGTCTCAAAACATTCAGTACTTC.

This chain uses TRBV18 with TRBJ1-2; 7 nucleotides agree with TRBD1. The CDR3 is made up of 14 amino acids. Losses at the gene ends were 3 bases for V and 6 bases for J; bases not matched to a gene: 7. Germline loops: CDR1 KGHSH, CDR2 LQKENI. CDR3 coding DNA: TGTGCCAGCTCACCCCCAGGGGGTGTTAATGGCTACACCTTC. Translating it yields CASSPPGGVNGYTF.

The V and J genes are TRBV6-5 and TRBJ2-7; D perhaps matches TRBD1 (6 bases). The V and J ends lost 6 bases and 2 bases respectively, with 14 bases between them. CDR3 length: 14 amino acids. The germline gives CDR1 MNHEY, CDR2 SVGAGI. As DNA, the CDR3 is TGTGCCAGCAGAACCCCACAGGGAGCCTACGAGCAGTACTTC. Translated, it gives CASRTPQGAYEQYF.

V gene TRBV27 combines with J gene TRBJ1-1; tentative D call: TRBD1 (5 bases). V was shortened by 5 bases and J by 5 bases, with 12 bases between the two germline ends. Germline V gene lookup returns CDR1 MNHEY and CDR2 SMNVEV (reference sequence). CDR3 size: 13 residues. The CDR3 DNA is TGTGCCAGCAGTAGGGTTAGGGGAACTGAAGCTTTCTTT. Translation: CASSRVRGTEAFF.

The CDR3 spells CASSEIAGGGYNEQFF. The CDR3 DNA follows: TGTGCCAGCAGTGAGATTGCGGGAGGGGGCTACAATGAGCAGTTCTTC. The V gene is TRBV2, the J gene TRBJ2-1; 9 positions agree with TRBD2. This CDR3 comprises 16 residues. The V segment lost 3 bases and the J segment 3 bases; nucleotides outside the gene matches: 6. Germline CDR1 reads SNHLY; CDR2 reads FYNNEI.

The gene calls are TRBV10-3 and TRBJ2-7; 10 positions agree with TRBD2. Germline V CDR1 and CDR2: ENHRY, SYGVKD. V was clipped by 7 bases and J by 6 bases; unmatched bases: 9. This CDR3 region has 14 residues. CDR3 in amino acids: CAITPSGSLSEQYF. CDR3 DNA: TGTGCCATCACCCCTAGCGGGAGTTTGTCCGAGCAGTACTTC.

V is TRBV10-3 and J is TRBJ2-7, with 7 bases lining up with TRBD1. V lost 3 bases, J lost 2 bases, and 4 bases stayed unmatched. The V gene's germline CDR1 is ENHRY and CDR2 SYGVKD. The CDR3 is made up of 14 amino acids. CDR3 in DNA: TGTGCCATCAGTGAATCACAGGGGACCTACGAGCAGTACTTC. It is translated as CAISESQGTYEQYF.

The chain combines TRBV11-1 with TRBJ1-1, with 9 bases identical to TRBD1. In germline, CDR1 is SGHAT, CDR2 FQDESV (reference sequence). V gave up 6 bases and J gave up 4 bases; unmatched junction bases: 9. CDR3 length: 15 residues. The DNA for the CDR3 is TGTGCCAGCAGGTTAACAGGGGGCCTGATCACTGAAGCTTTCTTT. Translation gives CASRLTGGLITEAFF.

In this sample, this clone turned up a few times. This chain uses TRBV6-5 with TRBJ1-3; TRBD1 matches at 7 bases. The CDR3 has 14 amino acids. V was clipped by 6 bases and J by 2 bases; unmatched bases: 4. In germline, CDR1 is MNHEY, CDR2 SVGAGI. Here the CDR3 reads CASSLGTAGNTIYF. For the CDR3, the DNA is TGTGCCAGCAGCCTAGGGACAGCTGGAAACACCATATATTTT.

CDR3 region: CASSPPSSGYNEQFF. For the CDR3, the DNA is TGTGCCAGCAGCCCCCCTTCTAGCGGCTACAATGAGCAGTTCTTC. The chain recombines TRBV11-2 with TRBJ2-1; the match to TRBD2 covers 7 bases. Germline V gene data show CDR1 as SGHAT and CDR2 as FQNNGV. Trimming cost V 5 bases and J 3 bases; bases outside gene matches: 7. This CDR3 has 15 amino acids.

The V gene is TRBV18, the J gene TRBJ2-5; 9 positions agree with TRBD2. The CDR3 extends over 17 amino acids. Trimming took 4 bases from V and 5 from J; bases not matched to a gene: 14. Germline CDR1 KGHSH, CDR2 LQKENI. CDR3 residues: CASSRRIAGEAGETQYF. CDR3 DNA sequence: TGTGCCAGCTCACGCCGAATAGCGGGAGAGGCGGGTGAGACCCAGTACTTC.